This is a list of T cell receptor beta chains from one sample in a study of blood T cell repertoires in COVID-19. Sequencing was performed with immunoSEQ multiplex PCR; in TCRdb, only in-frame clones are kept and a portion is missing. The profile shows 100,000 or so clones, about four fifths of them singletons. Sequencing used peripheral blood. Receptor source: a woman aged 70-85 years with acute or convalescent COVID-19. Each CDR3 is given with its conserved first and last residue. D genes are given only for firm matches. Only some rows state a clone size, as once, few, many or a class for expanded clones.

j_gene: TRBJ1-1; v_gene: TRBV3-1/TRBV3-2; abundance: .; d_gene: .; CDR3aa: CASSQQRGNTEAFF; CDR3nt: TGTGCCAGCAGCCAGCAACGAGGGAACACTGAAGCTTTCTTT
j_gene: TRBJ2-2; v_gene: TRBV10-3; abundance: .; d_gene: .; CDR3aa: CAISSYTGELFF; CDR3nt: TGTGCCATCAGTTCTTACACCGGGGAGCTGTTTTTT
j_gene: TRBJ2-5; v_gene: TRBV3-1/TRBV3-2; abundance: .; d_gene: TRBD2; CDR3aa: CASSPGLAGGNYQETQYF; CDR3nt: TGTGCCAGCAGCCCCGGACTAGCGGGGGGTAACTACCAAGAGACCCAGTACTTC
j_gene: TRBJ2-2; v_gene: TRBV5-4; abundance: .; d_gene: .; CDR3aa: CASSSELKVETGELFF; CDR3nt: TGTGCCAGCAGCTCCGAACTTAAGGTGGAGACCGGGGAGCTGTTTTTT
j_gene: TRBJ1-4; v_gene: TRBV7-2; abundance: .; d_gene: .; CDR3aa: CASSLAGQSNEKLFF; CDR3nt: TGTGCCAGCAGCTTAGCCGGACAGTCTAATGAAAAACTGTTTTTT
j_gene: TRBJ1-4; v_gene: TRBV30; abundance: .; d_gene: .; CDR3aa: CAWSNPMGGDSEKLFF; CDR3nt: TGTGCCTGGAGTAACCCAATGGGGGGGGATAGTGAAAAACTGTTTTTT
j_gene: TRBJ1-5; v_gene: TRBV6-5; abundance: .; d_gene: .; CDR3aa: CASSYSTAGQPQHF; CDR3nt: TGTGCCAGCAGTTACTCGACCGCGGGTCAGCCCCAGCATTTT
j_gene: TRBJ1-1; v_gene: TRBV6-5; abundance: few; d_gene: .; CDR3aa: CASSYFVGRGGTEAFF; CDR3nt: TGTGCCAGCAGTTATTTTGTTGGAAGGGGGGGTACTGAAGCTTTCTTT
j_gene: TRBJ2-1; v_gene: TRBV5-1; abundance: .; d_gene: TRBD2; CDR3aa: CASSAGLADTKQFF; CDR3nt: TGCGCCAGCAGCGCGGGACTAGCGGACACTAAGCAGTTCTTC
j_gene: TRBJ1-4; v_gene: TRBV28; abundance: .; d_gene: TRBD1; CDR3aa: CASSLQGAREKLFF; CDR3nt: TGTGCCAGCAGTCTACAGGGGGCGCGTGAAAAACTGTTTTTT
j_gene: TRBJ2-5; v_gene: TRBV4-3; abundance: .; d_gene: TRBD2; CDR3aa: CASSSGGAGGPEDQETQYF; CDR3nt: TGCGCCAGCAGCTCCGGGGGAGCGGGAGGGCCAGAGGACCAAGAGACCCAGTACTTC
j_gene: TRBJ1-1; v_gene: TRBV7-9; abundance: .; d_gene: .; CDR3aa: CASSSGGSEDTEAFF; CDR3nt: TGTGCCAGCAGCTCGGGGGGGAGCGAGGACACTGAAGCTTTCTTT
j_gene: TRBJ1-1; v_gene: TRBV30; abundance: .; d_gene: .; CDR3aa: CAWGGQNTEAFF; CDR3nt: TGTGCCTGGGGCGGACAGAACACTGAAGCTTTCTTT
j_gene: TRBJ1-1; v_gene: TRBV9; abundance: .; d_gene: TRBD1; CDR3aa: CASSVGGGWNTEAFF; CDR3nt: TGTGCCAGCAGCGTAGGAGGGGGCTGGAACACTGAAGCTTTCTTT
j_gene: TRBJ1-6; v_gene: TRBV19; abundance: few; d_gene: TRBD1; CDR3aa: CASSGRTGSGLTPLHF; CDR3nt: TGTGCCAGTAGTGGACGGACAGGCAGTGGCCTAACACCCCTCCACTTT
j_gene: TRBJ2-3; v_gene: TRBV18; abundance: .; d_gene: TRBD2; CDR3aa: CASSRTSGELLTDTQYF; CDR3nt: TGTGCCAGCTCCCGGACTAGCGGGGAGCTACTCACAGATACGCAGTATTTT
j_gene: TRBJ2-3; v_gene: TRBV7-3; abundance: .; d_gene: TRBD2; CDR3aa: CASSRTSGSTDTQYF; CDR3nt: TGTGCCAGCAGTCGGACTAGCGGGAGCACAGATACGCAGTATTTT
j_gene: TRBJ2-2; v_gene: TRBV29-1; abundance: .; d_gene: TRBD1; CDR3aa: CSVGRQGAAGELFF; CDR3nt: TGCAGCGTTGGCAGACAGGGGGCAGCCGGGGAGCTGTTTTTT
j_gene: TRBJ1-5; v_gene: TRBV19; abundance: .; d_gene: TRBD1; CDR3aa: CASQYTGGWGYSNQPQHF; CDR3nt: TGTGCCAGCCAATATACAGGGGGATGGGGTTATAGCAATCAGCCCCAGCATTTT
j_gene: TRBJ1-2; v_gene: TRBV28; abundance: .; d_gene: .; CDR3aa: CASKLGGAKGYTF; CDR3nt: TGTGCCAGCAAGCTAGGGGGGGCGAAGGGCTACACCTTC
j_gene: TRBJ1-1; v_gene: TRBV29-1; abundance: .; d_gene: TRBD1; CDR3aa: CSVGDRSEAFF; CDR3nt: TGCAGCGTTGGGGACAGGTCGGAAGCTTTCTTT
j_gene: TRBJ2-5; v_gene: TRBV3-1/TRBV3-2; abundance: .; d_gene: .; CDR3aa: CASSQGGTETQYF; CDR3nt: TGTGCCAGCAGCCAAGGCGGCACCGAGACCCAGTACTTC
j_gene: TRBJ1-3; v_gene: TRBV9; abundance: .; d_gene: TRBD1; CDR3aa: CASSEGQGAGNTIYF; CDR3nt: TGTGCCAGCAGTGAGGGACAGGGGGCTGGAAACACCATATATTTT
j_gene: TRBJ2-1; v_gene: TRBV10-3; abundance: .; d_gene: TRBD2; CDR3aa: CAISEASGSNEQFF; CDR3nt: TGTGCCATCAGTGAGGCTAGCGGGAGTAATGAGCAGTTCTTC
j_gene: TRBJ1-1; v_gene: TRBV3-1/TRBV3-2; abundance: few; d_gene: TRBD1; CDR3aa: CASSRDDREASPEAFF; CDR3nt: TGTGCCAGCAGTCGTGACGACAGGGAAGCAAGCCCTGAAGCTTTCTTT
j_gene: TRBJ1-5; v_gene: TRBV2; abundance: .; d_gene: .; CDR3aa: CASSEGTGFIGNQPQHF; CDR3nt: TGTGCCAGCAGTGAAGGTACCGGGTTCATCGGGAATCAGCCCCAGCATTTT
j_gene: TRBJ2-1; v_gene: TRBV6-2/TRBV6-3; abundance: few; d_gene: TRBD2; CDR3aa: CASSGSLLAGKNEQFF; CDR3nt: TGTGCCAGCAGTGGGTCGCTACTAGCGGGGAAGAATGAGCAGTTCTTC
j_gene: TRBJ2-2; v_gene: TRBV29-1; abundance: few; d_gene: TRBD2; CDR3aa: CSVLGEGRTGELFF; CDR3nt: TGCAGCGTATTGGGGGAGGGCCGAACCGGGGAGCTGTTTTTT
j_gene: TRBJ2-3; v_gene: TRBV12-3/TRBV12-4; abundance: .; d_gene: .; CDR3aa: CASSRSNTDTQYF; CDR3nt: TGTGCCAGCAGTCGGAGCAACACAGATACGCAGTATTTT
j_gene: TRBJ2-5; v_gene: TRBV20-1; abundance: .; d_gene: TRBD2; CDR3aa: CSASGSSRGEETQYF; CDR3nt: TGCAGTGCTAGTGGGTCTAGCCGGGGGGAAGAGACCCAGTACTTC
j_gene: TRBJ2-5; v_gene: TRBV9; abundance: once; d_gene: TRBD2; CDR3aa: CASSVAPGSGRGGTQYF; CDR3nt: TGTGCCAGCAGCGTAGCCCCTGGGAGCGGCCGGGGGGGGACCCAGTACTTC